One and the same sample provided the 27 T cell receptor beta chains below, sequenced in a study of cytomegalovirus exposure and HLA in healthy donors. The PCR contained 60 Vbeta and 13 Jbeta primers. Assay: immunoSEQ multiplex PCR; the TCRdb copy retains only in-frame clones and omits some. The sample holds over 150,000 clones, around 79% seen once. The source material was PBMCs. The receptors were gathered from a male donor in good health and CMV-seropositive.

The chain has TRBV6-6 and TRBJ2-5; D unclear. Germline V gene lookup returns CDR1 MNHNY and CDR2 SVGAGI (reference sequence). Trimming took 6 bases from V and 0 from J, leaving 11 bases between them. The CDR3 is 14 amino acids. CDR3 sequence reads: CASSPSLYQETQYF. CDR3 coding DNA: TGTGCCAGCAGCCCCAGTTTGTACCAAGAGACCCAGTACTTC.

J is TRBJ2-2 and V is TRBV9, with D hard to call. This CDR3 contains 14 residues. Trimming took 3 bases from V and 6 from J, leaving 12 bases between them. Germline CDR1 SGDLS, CDR2 YYNGEE. The CDR3 protein is CASSAPRFPGELFF. The CDR3 nucleotides read TGTGCCAGCAGCGCCCCTAGGTTCCCCGGGGAGCTGTTTTTT. Full variable domain (outside the CDR3, taken from reference TRBV9 and TRBJ2-2): DSGVTQTPKHLITATGQRVTLRCSPRSGDLSVYWYQQSLDQGLQFLIQYYNGEERAKGNILERFSAQQFPDLHSELNLSSLELGDSALYFCASSAPRFPGELFFGEGSRLTVL.

The chain combines TRBV7-9 with TRBJ2-3; D not certain. V was clipped by 7 bases and J by 2 bases, with 7 bases between them. This CDR3 is 12 amino acids long. Germline CDR1 and CDR2: SEHNR and FQNEAQ (reference sequence). In DNA, the CDR3 is TGTGCCAGCAAGGCGGTCACAGATACGCAGTATTTT. Translating gives CASKAVTDTQYF.

The rearrangement joins TRBV30 to TRBJ1-5; no definite D call. V lost 1 base, J lost 7 bases, and 11 bases lay in between. The CDR3 is 13 residues long. Germline V lookup: CDR1 GTSNPN, CDR2 SVGIG (reference sequence). This CDR3 is CAWSAGYGQPQHF. The CDR3 nucleotides read TGTGCCTGGAGTGCTGGGTACGGGCAGCCCCAGCATTTT. Filled out from reference TRBV30 and TRBJ1-5, the complete variable domain reads SQTIHQWPATLVQPVGSPLSLECTVEGTSNPNLYWYRQAAGRGLQLLFYSVGIGQISSEVPQNLSASRPQDRQFILSSKKLLLSDSGFYLCAWSAGYGQPQHFGDGTRLSIL.

V is TRBV30 and J is TRBJ2-7; D remains unclear. V dropped 3 bases and J dropped 2 bases, with 11 bases sitting between them. In germline, CDR1 is GTSNPN, CDR2 SVGIG (reference sequence). The CDR3 is 13 residues long. DNA for the CDR3: TGTGCCTGGAGCCCTGGCCCTGCCTACGAGCAGTACTTC. Translation gives CAWSPGPAYEQYF.

This sequence joins TRBV4-3 and TRBJ2-7, with TRBD1 matching 10 bases. The junction had 7 bases not matched to a gene; V was cut back by 8 bases and J by 6 bases. CDR1 and CDR2 from the germline V gene are LGHNA and YSLEER. CDR3 length: 13 residues. The CDR3 protein is CASSRGQGGEQYF. The CDR3, as DNA: TGCGCCAGCTCCCGAGGACAGGGGGGCGAGCAGTACTTC.

This clone showed up just once. This sequence joins TRBV2 and TRBJ1-3; tentative D call: TRBD1 (6 bases). Germline CDR1 is SNHLY and CDR2 is FYNNEI. The CDR3 is 13 amino acids. V dropped 6 bases and J dropped 4 bases, with 10 bases sitting between them. The CDR3 sequence is CASRLGTGNTIYF. The DNA for the CDR3 is TGTGCCAGCAGACTGGGGACAGGAAACACCATATATTTT.

This clone was counted between two and nine times. This rearrangement joins TRBV4-2 to TRBJ2-7; 8 nucleotides line up with TRBD2. With V trimmed by 0 bases and J by 4 bases, 14 bases remained unmatched. The CDR3 contains 18 residues. Germline V gives CDR1 LGHNA, CDR2 YNFKEQ. The CDR3 region has the DNA TGTGCCAGCAGCCAAGATAGTATGGAGCGGGGGATTAGGTACGAGCAGTACTTC. Protein: CASSQDSMERGIRYEQYF.

The DNA of the CDR3 is TGTGCCAGCAGCTTGTACTCTAGCGGGTCTGATGAGCAGTTCTTC. Amino acids: CASSLYSSGSDEQFF. The chain is built from TRBV5-4 and TRBJ2-1, with 8 bases identical to TRBD2. The CDR3 runs to 15 residues. The germline V gene has CDR1 SGHNT and CDR2 YYREEE (reference sequence). V trimming: 1 base; J trimming: 8 bases; junction bases outside the gene matches: 8.

CDR3 in DNA: TGTGCCAGCAGCTCCGGGGGGGAGGGGCGCGGAGAAAAACTGTTTTTT. Its translation: CASSSGGEGRGEKLFF. The chain employs TRBV7-9 and TRBJ1-4; maybe TRBD1 (5 bases). This CDR3 contains 16 residues. CDR1 and CDR2 (germline): SEHNR, FQNEAQ (reference sequence). V dropped 4 bases and J dropped 8 bases, with 20 bases sitting between them.

The chain uses TRBV7-6 and TRBJ2-3; 8 bases agree with TRBD2. The length of the CDR3 is 17 residues. CDR1 and CDR2 (germline): SGHVS, FNYEAQ. The J segment lost 1 base and the V segment lost 2 bases, leaving 8 bases of the junction unmatched. For the CDR3, the DNA is TGTGCCAGCAGCTTACGGGAGGGCCGTCGCGGCACAGATACGCAGTATTTT. It encodes CASSLREGRRGTDTQYF.

V gene TRBV4-1 combines with J gene TRBJ1-1, with D perhaps matching TRBD1 (5 bases). The CDR3 sequence is 13 residues long. Deletions cut 0 bases from V and 8 bases from J, with 10 bases between. Germline V CDR1 and CDR2: MGHRA, YSYEKL. CDR3 region: CASSQDTGQEAFF. CDR3 bases: TGCGCCAGCAGCCAAGATACTGGACAAGAAGCTTTCTTT.

This clone appeared a few times. The V and J genes are TRBV6-5 and TRBJ1-1; maybe TRBD1 (5 bases). Germline V gives CDR1 MNHEY, CDR2 SVGAGI. Trimming stripped 2 bases from V and 5 bases from J, with 12 bases between. This CDR3 is built from 14 residues. CDR3 amino acids: CASSYDSVKTEAFF. As DNA, the CDR3 is TGTGCCAGCAGTTACGACAGTGTTAAGACTGAAGCTTTCTTT.

V and J are TRBV6-5 and TRBJ1-2, with TRBD1 matching 7 bases. V was pared by 5 bases and J by 1 base, with 4 bases of the junction left unmatched. Germline V lookup: CDR1 MNHEY, CDR2 SVGAGI. The CDR3 extends over 14 amino acids. CDR3 sequence (DNA): TGTGCCAGCAGTCCGGGACAGAGTAACTATGGCTACACCTTC. Translated: CASSPGQSNYGYTF.

The rearrangement links TRBV2 to TRBJ2-1; D is possibly TRBD1 (5 bases). V was clipped by 7 bases and J by 3 bases, with 10 bases between them. The CDR3 loop spans 13 amino acids. Germline V gene lookup returns CDR1 SNHLY and CDR2 FYNNEI. CDR3 DNA sequence: TGTGCCAGCACGGAAGGGGACTACAATGAGCAGTTCTTC. This codes for CASTEGDYNEQFF. The full variable domain, with the rest looked up from reference TRBV2 and TRBJ2-1, is EPEVTQTPSHQVTQMGQEVILRCVPISNHLYFYWYRQILGQKVEFLVSFYNNEISEKSEIFDDQFSVERPDGSNFTLKIRSTKLEDSAMYFCASTEGDYNEQFFGPGTRLTVL.

This sequence joins TRBV11-1 and TRBJ2-7, with TRBD2 matching 14 bases. The CDR3 runs 17 residues. Per the germline V gene, CDR1 is SGHAT and CDR2 is FQDESV (reference sequence). The V gene end was trimmed by 3 bases and the J gene end by 0 bases; junction bases not matched to a gene: 4. The CDR3 here is CASSLVGTSGGSYEQYF. The CDR3 nucleotides read TGTGCCAGCAGCTTGGTCGGGACTAGCGGGGGCTCCTACGAGCAGTACTTC.

This sequence joins TRBV5-1 and TRBJ1-1; D is undetermined. This CDR3 is 15 amino acids long. Looked up from germline, CDR1 is SGHRS and CDR2 is YFSETQ. V was trimmed by 1 base and J by 0 bases, leaving 10 bases between them. CDR3 DNA sequence: TGCGCCAGCAGCTTGTGGGCCGGGATGAACACTGAAGCTTTCTTT. It yields the protein CASSLWAGMNTEAFF.

This rearrangement joins TRBV30 to TRBJ1-4; D is undetermined. Germline assignment: CDR1 GTSNPN and CDR2 SVGIG (reference sequence). CDR3 length: 14 amino acids. V gave up 0 bases and J gave up 1 base, with 6 bases separating them. CDR3 protein: CAWSVRLTNEKLFF. The CDR3 DNA reads as TGTGCCTGGAGTGTACGACTAACTAATGAAAAACTGTTTTTT.

This chain connects TRBV4-1 to TRBJ2-2; 7 bases fit TRBD1. Per the germline V gene, CDR1 is MGHRA and CDR2 is YSYEKL. The trim removed 0 bases at V and 4 bases at J, leaving 5 bases unmatched. The CDR3 covers 16 residues. The chain's CDR3 is CASSQDRDSATGELFF. The CDR3 DNA reads as TGCGCCAGCAGCCAAGATCGGGACAGTGCCACCGGGGAGCTGTTTTTT.

This clone was found a few times. The sample has other DNA sequences that encode this CDR3 too. The chain carries TRBV30 and TRBJ1-1; no clear D gene. This CDR3 is built from 13 residues. V lost 0 bases and J lost 0, with 5 bases in between. The germline V gene encodes CDR1 GTSNPN and CDR2 SVGIG (reference sequence). CDR3 protein: CAWSVQVNTEAFF. CDR3 DNA: TGTGCCTGGAGTGTACAAGTGAACACTGAAGCTTTCTTT.

The V gene is TRBV21-1, the J gene TRBJ2-1; the table gives TRBD1 as D, unverified against the DNA. TRBV21-1 is a known pseudogene. The CDR3 is made up of 16 amino acids. CDR3 in amino acids: CASSKEGQRSGNEQFF. CDR3 nucleotide sequence: TGTGCCAGCAGCAAAGAAGGACAGAGAAGCGGCAATGAGCAGTTCTTC.

The chain is built from TRBV6-1 and TRBJ2-7; maybe TRBD1 (6 bases). Per the germline V gene, CDR1 is MNHNS and CDR2 is SASEGT. The CDR3 is 12 amino acids. Trimming took off 7 bases at V and 2 bases at J, with 9 bases between the two ends. CDR3 region: CASMRTAYEQYF. The CDR3 nucleotides read TGTGCCAGCATGAGGACAGCCTACGAGCAGTACTTC.

The V and J genes are TRBV11-3 and TRBJ2-1; no clear D. The V and J ends lost 5 bases and 5 bases respectively, with 10 bases between them. CDR3 size: 13 residues. Germline V lookup: CDR1 SGHNT, CDR2 YENEEA. CDR3 bases: TGTGCCAGCAGCCGCCAGCGTGACAATGAGCAGTTCTTC. Its translation is CASSRQRDNEQFF.

V gene TRBV5-1 combines with J gene TRBJ2-3, with D tentatively TRBD2 (7 bases). Germline loops: CDR1 SGHRS, CDR2 YFSETQ. The CDR3 runs 13 residues. Trimming left V 6 bases short and J 7 bases short, with 15 bases between. CDR3 bases: TGCGCCAGCATCGGTGGGGGGGCTAATACGCAGTATTTT. It codes for CASIGGGANTQYF.

The sample holds a few counts of this clone. The chain couples TRBV7-9 to TRBJ1-1; 8 bases map to TRBD1. The CDR3 totals 12 residues. Germline CDR1 and CDR2: SEHNR and FQNEAQ (reference sequence). V trimming: 8 bases; J trimming: 8 bases; junction bases outside the gene matches: 7. CDR3 sequence reads: CASRGQGIEAFF. DNA of the CDR3: TGTGCCAGCCGCGGACAGGGCATCGAAGCTTTCTTT.

The chain employs TRBV18 and TRBJ1-5; a possible D gene is TRBD1 (6 bases). Per germline, CDR1 KGHSH and CDR2 LQKENI. The V gene lost 6 bases and the J gene lost 5 bases, with 11 bases spanning the gap. CDR3 length: 13 residues. The CDR3 nucleotides are TGTGCCAGCTCGAGGGACACTTATCAGCCCCAGCATTTT. Translation gives CASSRDTYQPQHF. Variable domain in full (rest from reference TRBV18 and TRBJ1-5): NAGVMQNPRHLVRRRGQEARLRCSPMKGHSHVYWYRQLPEEGLKFMVYLQKENIIDESGMPKERFSAEFPKEGPSILRIQQVVRGDSAAYFCASSRDTYQPQHFGDGTRLSIL.

The CDR3 loop reads CASSAGQGRTGANVLTF. The DNA for the CDR3 is TGTGCCAGCAGCGCGGGACAGGGGAGGACTGGGGCCAACGTCCTGACTTTC. This chain uses TRBV9 with TRBJ2-6; 10 bases map to TRBD1. The CDR3 is made up of 17 amino acids. Germline V lookup: CDR1 SGDLS, CDR2 YYNGEE. J lost 2 bases, V lost 3 bases, and 5 bases had no gene match. The variable domain in full, with the rest retrieved from reference TRBV9 and TRBJ2-6, is DSGVTQTPKHLITATGQRVTLRCSPRSGDLSVYWYQQSLDQGLQFLIQYYNGEERAKGNILERFSAQQFPDLHSELNLSSLELGDSALYFCASSAGQGRTGANVLTFGAGSRLTVL.